This T cell receptor (beta chain) was recovered during a study of blood T cell repertoires in COVID-19. Assay: immunoSEQ multiplex PCR; the TCRdb copy retains only in-frame clones and omits some. The data contain 190,000 or so clones, 85% to 90% of them singletons. The specimen sequenced was PBMCs or T cells enriched from blood (not recorded which). This receptor was identified in a man aged 25 to 45 who had recovered from COVID-19.

CDR3 region: CASSSIAGASYNEQFF. The DNA of the CDR3 is TGTGCCAGCAGCTCCATAGCGGGAGCCTCCTACAATGAGCAGTTCTTC. V and J are TRBV7-9 and TRBJ2-1; TRBD2 matches at 9 bases. J was trimmed by 0 bases and V by 4 bases; bases with no gene match: 4. CDR3 size: 16 residues. Germline CDR1 SEHNR, CDR2 FQNEAQ (reference sequence).